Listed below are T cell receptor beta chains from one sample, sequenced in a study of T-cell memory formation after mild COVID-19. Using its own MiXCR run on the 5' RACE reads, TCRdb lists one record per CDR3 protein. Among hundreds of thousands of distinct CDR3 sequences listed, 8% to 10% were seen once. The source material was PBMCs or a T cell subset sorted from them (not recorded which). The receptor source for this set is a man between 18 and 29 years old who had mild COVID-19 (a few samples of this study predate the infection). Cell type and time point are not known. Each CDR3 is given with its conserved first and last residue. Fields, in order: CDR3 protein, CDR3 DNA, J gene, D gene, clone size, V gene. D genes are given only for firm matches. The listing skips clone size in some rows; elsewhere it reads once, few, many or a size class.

CASSVSPRTSGGSDSSYNEQFF TGTGCCAGCAGCGTGAGTCCCAGGACTAGCGGGGGCTCCGATAGCTCCTACAATGAGCAGTTCTTC TRBJ2-1 TRBD2 . TRBV25-1
CASSFQGARNTEAFF TGTGCCAGCAGCTTCCAGGGGGCGCGGAACACTGAAGCTTTCTTT TRBJ1-1 TRBD1 few TRBV7-2
CASSLEQGAFGANVLTF TGCGCCAGCAGCTTGGAACAGGGGGCCTTTGGGGCCAACGTCCTGACTTTC TRBJ2-6 TRBD1 many TRBV5-1
CATSAHGPANTGELFF TGTGCCACCAGTGCCCACGGGCCCGCGAACACCGGGGAGCTGTTTTTT TRBJ2-2 . few TRBV24-1
CSVTGPQGPYEQYF TGCAGCGTCACAGGGCCCCAGGGCCCCTACGAGCAGTACTTC TRBJ2-7 . . TRBV29-1
CASSPGTGAEGGYTF TGTGCCAGCAGCCCCGGGACAGGGGCAGAGGGTGGCTACACCTTC TRBJ1-2 TRBD1 many TRBV7-8
CASNHRTSYEQYF TGCGCCAGCAACCACAGAACCTCCTACGAGCAGTACTTC TRBJ2-7 . few TRBV4-3
CASSPSGGGHSTDTQYF TGTGCCAGCAGTCCATCCGGCGGGGGACACAGCACAGATACGCAGTATTTT TRBJ2-3 . . TRBV28
CASSSHWTGELFF TGTGCCAGCAGCTCCCACTGGACCGGGGAGCTGTTTTTT TRBJ2-2 . many TRBV11-2
CASSLGSRNYGYTF TGTGCCAGCAGCTTAGGCTCCCGTAACTATGGCTACACCTTC TRBJ1-2 . few TRBV7-9
CSAPHRAPYGYTF TGCAGTGCACCGCACAGGGCCCCCTATGGCTACACCTTC TRBJ1-2 . many TRBV20-1
CASSESGGRSYNEQFF TGTGCCAGCAGTGAATCCGGGGGACGCTCCTACAATGAGCAGTTCTTC TRBJ2-1 . . TRBV12-3/TRBV12-4
CASSSNQGPRTDTQYF TGTGCCAGCAGTTCAAATCAGGGCCCCCGCACAGATACGCAGTATTTT TRBJ2-3 . . TRBV6-2/TRBV6-3
CASSLLAGSEAFF TGTGCCAGCAGCTTATTGGCGGGCTCTGAAGCTTTCTTT TRBJ1-1 . . TRBV7-2
CASSLDVAGTEQYF TGTGCCAGCAGCTTAGACGTGGCAGGGACCGAGCAGTACTTC TRBJ2-7 . . TRBV7-9
CSAPGTSGSTYYNEQFF TGCAGTGCCCCAGGGACTAGCGGGTCCACCTACTACAATGAGCAGTTCTTC TRBJ2-1 TRBD2 many TRBV20-1
CASSYGSMNTEAFF TGTGCCAGCAGCTACGGGAGCATGAACACTGAAGCTTTCTTT TRBJ1-1 . few TRBV7-2
CASSSRTGHYSNQPQHF TGTGCCAGCAGCTCCAGGACAGGACATTATAGCAATCAGCCCCAGCATTTT TRBJ1-5 TRBD1 . TRBV6-5
CASSSVGYGYTF TGTGCCAGCAGTTCCGTGGGCTATGGCTACACCTTC TRBJ1-2 . few TRBV12-3/TRBV12-4
CASSLGGQGPQHF TGTGCCAGCAGCTTGGGGGGTCAAGGGCCCCAGCATTTT TRBJ1-5 . . TRBV5-6